These 4 T cell receptor beta chains originate from one sample sequenced in a study of OX40 agonist ivuxolimab in advanced cancers. TCRdb's table, derived via immunoSEQ multiplex PCR, lists solely in-frame clones and lacks some. The repertoire has around 80,000 clones, approximately 84% of them found once; the top ten carry 0.44%. Material: CD4+ or CD8+ T cells sorted from blood, obtained in a trial of the OX40 agonist ivuxolimab. These receptors came from an adult with an advanced solid tumor such as melanoma, head and neck, liver or kidney cancer.

In its sample, this clone was seen once. This chain connects TRBV28 to TRBJ2-7; maybe TRBD1 (6 bases). This CDR3 has 11 amino acids. Per the germline V gene, CDR1 is MDHEN and CDR2 is SYDVKM. DNA of the CDR3: TGTGCCAGCAGGGGCACAGGGAAGGCTGACGTC. It yields the protein CASRGTGKADV.

J is TRBJ1-1 and V is TRBV28; no clear D gene. V was cut by 7 bases and J by 3 bases, with 12 bases left in between. Germline loops: CDR1 MDHEN, CDR2 SYDVKM. The CDR3 is 13 residues long. This CDR3 is CASIAPRYTEAFF. The CDR3 DNA is TGTGCCAGCATTGCCCCCCGATACACTGAAGCTTTCTTT.

This clone occurred a few times. The sample holds other DNA sequences that translate to the same CDR3. This sequence joins TRBV30 and TRBJ1-4; TRBD1 matches at 7 bases. Germline V gene data show CDR1 as GTSNPN and CDR2 as SVGIG (reference sequence). V was clipped by 0 bases and J by 5 bases; unmatched bases: 3. The CDR3 spans 14 residues. Here the CDR3 DNA reads TGTGCCTGGAGTGTAGAGGGGGCGAATGAAAAACTGTTTTTT. Translation gives CAWSVEGANEKLFF. The variable domain in full, completed from reference TRBV30 and TRBJ1-4, reads SQTIHQWPATLVQPVGSPLSLECTVEGTSNPNLYWYRQAAGRGLQLLFYSVGIGQISSEVPQNLSASRPQDRQFILSSKKLLLSDSGFYLCAWSVEGANEKLFFGSGTQLSVL.

This sequence joins TRBV6-1 and TRBJ2-1, with 7 nucleotides matching TRBD2. The V and J ends lost 5 bases and 1 base, in that order; junction bases with no gene match: 5. Germline CDR1 reads MNHNS; CDR2 reads SASEGT. The CDR3 runs 15 residues. The CDR3 DNA is TGTGCCAGCAGTTCAAGCGGGAATTCCTACAATGAGCAGTTCTTC. Amino acid sequence: CASSSSGNSYNEQFF.